This is a list of T cell receptor beta chains from one sample in a study of cytomegalovirus exposure and HLA in healthy donors. TCRdb's copy holds only in-frame clones and misses some; the assay was immunoSEQ multiplex PCR. This table holds about 160,000 clones, over 70% found once. Sequencing was done on a sample of PBMCs. These TCRs come from a man over 45 in good health and CMV-seropositive. Both conserved end residues are part of each CDR3. D genes are given only for firm matches. Some rows mark clone size as missing; the rest say once, few, many or name a class of expanded clone.

TRBJ1-5 TRBV15 NA NA TGTGCCACCAGCAGAGGGGCAGGGAATCAGCCCCAGCATTTT CATSRGAGNQPQHF
TRBJ1-5 TRBV9 few NA TGTGCCAGCGCGGAGAGCCCCGATCAGCCCCAGCATTTT CASAESPDQPQHF
TRBJ2-7 TRBV6-1 NA TRBD1 TGTGCCAGCAGAGACAGGGCCTACGAGCAGTACTTC CASRDRAYEQYF
TRBJ1-1 TRBV19 NA NA TGTGCCAGTAGTATACGAGCGGAAACTGAAGCTTTCTTT CASSIRAETEAFF
TRBJ2-1 TRBV5-8 NA NA TGTGCCAGCAGCTTGTTGGGAGACAACTACAATGAGCAGTTCTTC CASSLLGDNYNEQFF
TRBJ2-7 TRBV7-9 NA NA TGTGCCAGCAGCTTATGGGGTCCAGGGGACGAGCAGTACTTC CASSLWGPGDEQYF
TRBJ1-5 TRBV6-1 NA TRBD1 TGTGCCAGCAGTGAAGCAGGGGGCCGTCAGCCCCAGCATTTT CASSEAGGRQPQHF
TRBJ2-5 TRBV7-3 NA TRBD2 TGTGCCAGCAGCTTAACGAGCGGGGCGGAGACCCAGTACTTC CASSLTSGAETQYF
TRBJ2-7 TRBV18 NA NA TGTGCCAGCTCACCGGCATCCATCAGCTCCTACGAGCAGTACTTC CASSPASISSYEQYF
TRBJ1-6 TRBV29-1 NA NA TGCAGCGCACAGGCACGGGGGAGCTCCTATAATTCACCCCTCCACTTT CSAQARGSSYNSPLHF
TRBJ2-2 TRBV5-4 NA TRBD2 TGTGCCAGCAGCCTACGGACTAGCGGGAGGGCCGTCACCGGGGAGCTGTTTTTT CASSLRTSGRAVTGELFF
TRBJ1-2 TRBV28 few NA TGTGCCAGCAGAACAGGAAACGGCTACACCTTC CASRTGNGYTF
TRBJ1-2 TRBV30 NA TRBD1 TGTGCCTGGAGTGTAGGACAGGGGCGGTATGGCTACACCTTC CAWSVGQGRYGYTF
TRBJ2-3 TRBV9 few NA TGTGCCAGCAGCGTAGGAAAAACTAGCAGAGCAGATACGCAGTATTTT CASSVGKTSRADTQYF
TRBJ1-3 TRBV7-8 NA TRBD1 TGTGCCAGCAGCCCGTACAGGGGGAAAGGAAACACCATATATTTT CASSPYRGKGNTIYF
TRBJ2-2 TRBV5-1 NA TRBD2 TGCGCCAGCAGCCCATTTAGCGGGATAGTCACCGGGGAGCTGTTTTTT CASSPFSGIVTGELFF